This is a list of T cell receptor beta chains from one sample in a study of long-term antiretroviral therapy in people with HIV. Clones were read by immunoSEQ multiplex PCR, and TCRdb kept only the in-frame ones, dropping some. The repertoire consists of roughly 50,000 clones, with roughly four fifths occurring once and the leading ten covering 2.5% to 3.5%. Here the sequenced sample was unsorted PBMCs, taken 0.8 years after starting antiretroviral therapy. All receptors come from a woman between 18 and 29 years old with HIV. The CDR3 runs from the conserved cysteine through the conserved F or W. The D gene is left open where the match is weak. Not every row has a clone size; where given, it reads once, few, many or a size class.

- | TRBJ1-4 | - | TRBV19 | TGTGCCACCCTAGACAGATCAACTAATGAAAAACTGTTTTTT | CATLDRSTNEKLFF
- | TRBJ2-4 | - | TRBV5-1 | TGCGCCAGCAGCTTGGGGTGGGGAAACATTCAGTACTTC | CASSLGWGNIQYF
- | TRBJ2-5 | - | TRBV7-8 | TGTGCCAGCAGCTTAATTGACGCGGGTGGGTCAGAGACCCAGTACTTC | CASSLIDAGGSETQYF
- | TRBJ1-4 | TRBD1 | TRBV6-6 | TGTGCCAGCAGTTACCCGAAGGGACAGAATACTGAAAAACTGTTTTTT | CASSYPKGQNTEKLFF
- | TRBJ2-3 | TRBD1 | TRBV5-1 | TGCGCCAGCAGCTTCGAAGGGCAGGGGGCATCAGATACGCAGTATTTT | CASSFEGQGASDTQYF
few | TRBJ2-2 | TRBD1 | TRBV6-5 | TGTGCCAGCAGGGGGCCGGGACAGGGGACCGGGGAGCTGTTTTTT | CASRGPGQGTGELFF
- | TRBJ2-2 | - | TRBV9 | TGTGCCAGCAGCGTAGAGGGCTCCTCACCCGGGGAGCTGTTTTTT | CASSVEGSSPGELFF
- | TRBJ2-7 | TRBD2 | TRBV5-6 | TGTGCCAGCAGCTTGGTTCCAGCGGGGACTTACGAGCAGTACTTC | CASSLVPAGTYEQYF
- | TRBJ2-7 | TRBD1 | TRBV18 | TGTGCCAGCTCAAAAGAGGGGACAGGATCCTACGAGCAGTACTTC | CASSKEGTGSYEQYF
- | TRBJ2-5 | - | TRBV5-4 | TGTGCCAGCAGCTCCACCACTCAGTGGGCCGAGACCCAGTACTTC | CASSSTTQWAETQYF
- | TRBJ2-5 | TRBD1 | TRBV7-2 | TGTGCCAGCAGCTTAGAGGGTTTCGGGACAGGGGAAGAGACCCAGTACTTC | CASSLEGFGTGEETQYF
- | TRBJ2-7 | - | TRBV5-5 | TGTGCCAGCAGCTTGGGGCAGAACTACGAGCAGTACTTC | CASSLGQNYEQYF
- | TRBJ1-2 | - | TRBV5-6 | TGTGCCAGCAGCACCCCAGGGTTCCTCTATGGCTACACCTTC | CASSTPGFLYGYTF
- | TRBJ2-3 | - | TRBV6-1 | TGTGCCAGCAGTGAAGGTCCGATCAATACGCAGTATTTT | CASSEGPINTQYF
- | TRBJ2-3 | - | TRBV19 | TGTGCCAGTAGTATAACCCCTAGCGACACAGATACGCAGTATTTT | CASSITPSDTDTQYF
few | TRBJ2-1 | TRBD2 | TRBV7-9 | TGTGCCAGCAGCTTAGCGACTAGCGCCCGGAACAATGAGCAGTTCTTC | CASSLATSARNNEQFF
- | TRBJ2-5 | TRBD2 | TRBV11-1 | TGTGCCAGCAGCTTAGGTTCTAGCGGGAGCAGGGAGACCCAGTACTTC | CASSLGSSGSRETQYF
- | TRBJ1-2 | - | TRBV5-5 | TGTGCCAGCAGCTGGCAGGAAAACTATGGCTACACCTTC | CASSWQENYGYTF
- | TRBJ1-2 | - | TRBV6-5 | TGTGCCAGCATAGACCGCAACCGTAGGTATGGCTACACCTTC | CASIDRNRRYGYTF
- | TRBJ2-3 | TRBD2 | TRBV11-3 | TGTGCCAGCAGCTCCGGGGGGTTAAGGACAGATACGCAGTATTTT | CASSSGGLRTDTQYF
- | TRBJ2-1 | TRBD1 | TRBV18 | TGTGCCAGCTACCAAGAGACAGGGTACAATGAGCAGTTCTTC | CASYQETGYNEQFF
- | TRBJ2-5 | - | TRBV7-3 | TGTGCCAGCAGCACCAAAGAGACCCAGTACTTC | CASSTKETQYF
once | TRBJ2-7 | TRBD2 | TRBV7-2 | TGTGCCAGCAGCTTTGACGGGGGGTCTTCCTACGAGCAGTACTTC | CASSFDGGSSYEQYF
once | TRBJ2-5 | - | TRBV5-4 | TGTGCCAGCAGCTTGGATCAGGGTCGGGGAGAGACCCAGTACTTC | CASSLDQGRGETQYF
- | TRBJ2-2 | TRBD2 | TRBV9 | TGTGCCAGCAGCGCCTCGACTAGCGGGAGGGCTTACGGGGAGCTGTTTTTT | CASSASTSGRAYGELFF
- | TRBJ2-7 | - | TRBV18 | TGTGCCAGCTCACCCGGCCAGGCCCACTCCTACGAGCAGTACTTC | CASSPGQAHSYEQYF
- | TRBJ2-2 | - | TRBV18 | TGTGCCAGCTCACAAGCGTCCTCCGGGACCGGGGAGCTGTTTTTT | CASSQASSGTGELFF
once | TRBJ2-3 | - | TRBV29-1 | TGCAGCGTTGTAGTCAGACTCACAGATACGCAGTATTTT | CSVVVRLTDTQYF
few | TRBJ2-1 | - | TRBV6-5 | TGTGCCAGCAGTTACTCGCCTCCCGCCACCTACAATGAGCAGTTCTTC | CASSYSPPATYNEQFF
- | TRBJ2-4 | - | TRBV9 | TGTGCCAGCAGCGGTCTCCGAGTCTCGGACATTCAGTACTTC | CASSGLRVSDIQYF
- | TRBJ2-1 | - | TRBV19 | TGTGCCACCGCGAGGGCCGCGGTCAATGAGCAGTTCTTC | CATARAAVNEQFF
- | TRBJ2-7 | - | TRBV5-1 | TGCGCCAGCAGCTTGTACGCAGGGGCCGATTACGAGCAGTACTTC | CASSLYAGADYEQYF
- | TRBJ1-2 | - | TRBV5-6 | TGTGCCAGCAGTGAAGACGACAGGACTAACTATGGCTACACCTTC | CASSEDDRTNYGYTF
once | TRBJ2-7 | - | TRBV4-3 | TGCGCCAGCAGCCAAGCGGGGACCTACGAGCAGTACTTC | CASSQAGTYEQYF
- | TRBJ2-2 | - | TRBV7-9 | TGTGCCAGCAGCGCCTGGGACCTCCGGACGGGCACCGGGGAGCTGTTTTTT | CASSAWDLRTGTGELFF
- | TRBJ2-3 | TRBD1 | TRBV28 | TGTGCCAGCAGTTATCAGACAGGGGCCCGCACAGATACGCAGTATTTT | CASSYQTGARTDTQYF
- | TRBJ2-5 | TRBD2 | TRBV11-2 | TGTGCCAGCAGCTTAGATCGTCTAGCGGGAGGGCTTGAGACCCAGTACTTC | CASSLDRLAGGLETQYF
once | TRBJ1-1 | - | TRBV10-3 | TGTGCCATCAGTGAGTCGGATAGGGTGAACACTGAAGCTTTCTTT | CAISESDRVNTEAFF
- | TRBJ2-7 | TRBD2 | TRBV9 | TGTGCCAGCAGCCCGGGACTAGCGGGAGGGTACGAGCAGTACTTC | CASSPGLAGGYEQYF
- | TRBJ2-6 | - | TRBV9 | TGTGCCAGCAGCGGGGACCCGGGGCAAAGCTCTGGGGCCAACGTCCTGACTTTC | CASSGDPGQSSGANVLTF
- | TRBJ1-2 | - | TRBV19 | TGTGCCAGTAGCGCGAGCGGGGCAGGCAACTATGGCTACACCTTC | CASSASGAGNYGYTF
- | TRBJ2-2 | - | TRBV5-1 | TGCGCCAGCAGCTTGAGGAGGGGATCGAACACCGGGGAGCTGTTTTTT | CASSLRRGSNTGELFF
few | TRBJ2-1 | TRBD2 | TRBV5-4 | TGTGCCAGCAGCTCCCGGGAGCGGGAAACCTACAATGAGCAGTTCTTC | CASSSRERETYNEQFF
- | TRBJ2-7 | - | TRBV18 | TGTGCCAGCTCACCATCGGCGGGACAAACATACGAGCAGTACTTC | CASSPSAGQTYEQYF
few | TRBJ2-2 | TRBD1 | TRBV5-8 | TGTGCCAGCAGATTGGACAGGAACGTAGCCGGGGAGCTGTTTTTT | CASRLDRNVAGELFF
- | TRBJ2-7 | - | TRBV6-5 | TGTGCCAGCGGCGGGACGAGGGGCGCCGAGTACGAGCAGTACTTC | CASGGTRGAEYEQYF
- | TRBJ2-7 | - | TRBV5-1 | TGCGCCAGCAGCCCCGATCCGGGGGCGGGCGAGCAGTACTTC | CASSPDPGAGEQYF
- | TRBJ2-3 | TRBD1 | TRBV11-3 | TGTGCCAGCGCCCAAACTACAGGGGATCGAGATACGCAGTATTTT | CASAQTTGDRDTQYF
medium-sized | TRBJ2-7 | - | TRBV28 | TGTGCCAGCAGCCCCTTATCCCGGGAGTACGAGCAGTACTTC | CASSPLSREYEQYF